A selection of T cell receptor beta chains follows, all from one sample in a study of control samples from healthy donors and cancer patients. The method was immunoSEQ multiplex PCR; TCRdb's version includes in-frame clones alone and lacks a portion of them. This sample has more than 50,000 clones; over 75% occur once, and the top ten carry 0.95% to 1.5%. The specimen was PBMCs. Source of these receptors: a woman between 45 and 65 years old with colorectal cancer. The CDR3 runs from the conserved cysteine through the conserved F or W.

CDR3 protein	V gene
CASGAIGGLEQFF	TRBV12-5
CASRSPRGHTGELFF	TRBV2
CASSPVRDRGLADTQYF	TRBV5-1
CASRGTITNEQFF	TRBV12-3/TRBV12-4
CASSPRDRTSIAKNIQYF	TRBV18
CASSLGAGGGYGYTF	TRBV7-2
CASSRQGGFTEAFF	TRBV2
CASSGRQGRSDEQFF	TRBV28
CASSYPDRGYGYTF	TRBV6-2/TRBV6-3
CSVRFITDTQYF	TRBV29-1
CASRAGTSGTDTQYF	TRBV10-1
CASSDRTNTGELFF	TRBV2
CASSLASATEAFF	TRBV5-4
CAWDTNPSTDTQYF	TRBV30
CASSSGLAQETQYF	TRBV27
CAWTGRGEGSPLHF	TRBV30
CASGVGEETQYF	TRBV30
CASSRGTSTDTQYF	TRBV6-2/TRBV6-3
CASSERRRGRAVTIYF	TRBV6-1
CASSQEWGEDTEAFF	TRBV3-1/TRBV3-2
CSAGGGGNQPQHF	TRBV29-1
CASSSLRQGRDEQYF	TRBV6-5
CASSPSPNNEQFF	TRBV18
CASNPTGGNSPLHF	TRBV5-5
CASSFSGRSYEQYF	TRBV7-2
CASSAAAPHLNEQFF	TRBV6-5
CASSPREPNSNQPQHF	TRBV27
CASSPARDTQYF	TRBV6-6
CASSLGGGTYEQYF	TRBV6-6
CSASGGVPGTF	TRBV20-1
CAWRYGLWAGELFF	TRBV30
CASSLQGVNTIYF	TRBV28
CASSQGPRGGSDTQYF	TRBV3-1/TRBV3-2
CASSRLLGEETQYF	TRBV9
CASSERTGGSDTQYF	TRBV9
CASRSWEPGNTIYF	TRBV6-6
CASSSGTTPTREQYF	TRBV5-1
CASSTQFNQPQHF	TRBV19
CASSLIGPGGTETQYF	TRBV28
CASSEHGTVSSPLHF	TRBV2
CASSIGGGLISGNTIYF	TRBV19
CASSESSGHPTEAFF	TRBV2
CASSLDSGIGFDTQYF	TRBV5-1
CASSLGSSDLSYGYTF	TRBV5-1
CASSGKGQGNTGELFF	TRBV6-1
CASSESTGGYEQYF	TRBV25-1